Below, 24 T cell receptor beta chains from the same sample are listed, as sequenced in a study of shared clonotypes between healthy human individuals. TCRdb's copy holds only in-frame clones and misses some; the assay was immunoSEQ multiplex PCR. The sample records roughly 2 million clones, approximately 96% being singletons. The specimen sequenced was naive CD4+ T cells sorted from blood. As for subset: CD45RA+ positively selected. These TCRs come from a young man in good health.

CDR3 protein: CASSLAWTADEKLFF. The CDR3 DNA reads TGTGCCAGCAGCTTAGCGTGGACAGCCGATGAAAAACTGTTTTTT. V gene TRBV7-2 combines with J gene TRBJ1-4; D might be TRBD1 (6 bases). CDR3 length: 15 residues. V was trimmed by 0 bases and J by 6 bases, leaving 11 bases between them. The germline V gene encodes CDR1 SGHTA and CDR2 FQGNSA.

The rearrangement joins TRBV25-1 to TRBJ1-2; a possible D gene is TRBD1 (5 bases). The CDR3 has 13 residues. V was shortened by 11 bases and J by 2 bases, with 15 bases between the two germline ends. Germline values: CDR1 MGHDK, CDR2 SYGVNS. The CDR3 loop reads CAAQKGRNYGYTF. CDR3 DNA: TGTGCCGCGCAAAAGGGGAGGAACTATGGCTACACCTTC.

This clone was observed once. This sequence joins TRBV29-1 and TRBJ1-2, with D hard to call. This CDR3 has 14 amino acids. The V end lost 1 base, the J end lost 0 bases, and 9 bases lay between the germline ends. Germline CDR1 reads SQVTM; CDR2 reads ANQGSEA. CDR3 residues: CSVEGGGTNYGYTF. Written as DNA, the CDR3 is TGCAGCGTTGAAGGAGGAGGAACTAACTATGGCTACACCTTC.

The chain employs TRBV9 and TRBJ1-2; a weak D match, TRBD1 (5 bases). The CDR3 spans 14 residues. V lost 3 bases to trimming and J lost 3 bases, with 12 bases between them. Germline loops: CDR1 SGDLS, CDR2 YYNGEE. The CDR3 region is CASSAGRGDYGYTF. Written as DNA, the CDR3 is TGTGCCAGCAGCGCAGGGAGGGGCGACTATGGCTACACCTTC.

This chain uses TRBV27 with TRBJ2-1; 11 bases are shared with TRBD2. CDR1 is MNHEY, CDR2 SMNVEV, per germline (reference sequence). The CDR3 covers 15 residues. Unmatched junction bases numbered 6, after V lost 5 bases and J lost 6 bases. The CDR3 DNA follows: TGTGCCAGCAGTCGTACTAGCGGGAGTTCCAATGAGCAGTTCTTC. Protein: CASSRTSGSSNEQFF.

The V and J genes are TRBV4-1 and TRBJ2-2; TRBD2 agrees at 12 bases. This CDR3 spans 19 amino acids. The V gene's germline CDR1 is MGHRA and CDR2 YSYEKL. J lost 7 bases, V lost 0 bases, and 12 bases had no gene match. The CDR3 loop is CASSQDPGASGGASGELFF. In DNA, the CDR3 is TGCGCCAGCAGCCAAGATCCTGGAGCTAGCGGGGGGGCAAGCGGGGAGCTGTTTTTT.

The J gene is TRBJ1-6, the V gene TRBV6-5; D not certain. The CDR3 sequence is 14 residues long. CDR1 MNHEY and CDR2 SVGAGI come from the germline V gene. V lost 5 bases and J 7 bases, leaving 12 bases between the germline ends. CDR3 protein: CASSHQEANSPLHF. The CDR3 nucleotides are TGTGCCAGCAGTCATCAGGAGGCAAATTCACCCCTCCACTTT.

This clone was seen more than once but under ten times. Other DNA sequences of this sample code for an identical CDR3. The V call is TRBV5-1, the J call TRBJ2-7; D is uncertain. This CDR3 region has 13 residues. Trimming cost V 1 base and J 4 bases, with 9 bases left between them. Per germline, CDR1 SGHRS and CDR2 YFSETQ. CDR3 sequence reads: CASSLISSYEQYF. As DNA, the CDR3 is TGCGCCAGCAGCTTGATTTCGTCGTACGAGCAGTACTTC. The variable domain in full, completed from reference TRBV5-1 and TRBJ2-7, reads KAGVTQTPRYLIKTRGQQVTLSCSPISGHRSVSWYQQTPGQGLQFLFEYFSETQRNKGNFPGRFSGRQFSNSRSEMNVSTLELGDSALYLCASSLISSYEQYFGPGTRLTVT.

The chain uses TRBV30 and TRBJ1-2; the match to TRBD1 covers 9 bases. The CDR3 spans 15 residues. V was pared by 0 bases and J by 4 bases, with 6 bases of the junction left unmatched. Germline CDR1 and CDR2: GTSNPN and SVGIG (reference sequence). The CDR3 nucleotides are TGTGCCTGGAGTGTAGGGACAGGGATTCTCTATGGCTACACCTTC. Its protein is CAWSVGTGILYGYTF. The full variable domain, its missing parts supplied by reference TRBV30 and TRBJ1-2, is SQTIHQWPATLVQPVGSPLSLECTVEGTSNPNLYWYRQAAGRGLQLLFYSVGIGQISSEVPQNLSASRPQDRQFILSSKKLLLSDSGFYLCAWSVGTGILYGYTFGSGTRLTVV.

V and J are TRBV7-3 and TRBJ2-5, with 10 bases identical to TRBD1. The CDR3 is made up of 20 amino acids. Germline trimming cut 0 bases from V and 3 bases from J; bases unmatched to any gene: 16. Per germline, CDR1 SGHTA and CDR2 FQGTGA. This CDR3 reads CASSLTTGQGSSGPEETQYF. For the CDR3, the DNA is TGTGCCAGCAGCTTAACTACGGGACAGGGGTCTAGCGGTCCCGAAGAGACCCAGTACTTC.

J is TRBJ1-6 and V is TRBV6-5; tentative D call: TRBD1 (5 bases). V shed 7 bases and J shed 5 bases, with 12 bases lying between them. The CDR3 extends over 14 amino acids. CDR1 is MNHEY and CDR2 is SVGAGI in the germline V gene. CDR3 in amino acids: CASTYRNDNSPLHF. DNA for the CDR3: TGTGCCAGCACCTACAGGAACGATAATTCACCCCTCCACTTT.

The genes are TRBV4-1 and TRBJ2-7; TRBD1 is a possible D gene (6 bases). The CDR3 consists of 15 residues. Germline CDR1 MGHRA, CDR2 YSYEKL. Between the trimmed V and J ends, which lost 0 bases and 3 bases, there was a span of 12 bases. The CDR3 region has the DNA TGCGCCAGCAGCCAAGACCGGGACACTGACTACGAGCAGTACTTC. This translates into CASSQDRDTDYEQYF.

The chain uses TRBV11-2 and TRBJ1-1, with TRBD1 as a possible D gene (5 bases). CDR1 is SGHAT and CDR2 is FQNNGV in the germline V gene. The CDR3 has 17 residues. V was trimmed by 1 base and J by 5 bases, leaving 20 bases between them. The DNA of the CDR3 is TGTGCCAGCAGCTTAGGGCGGTTGTGGGCAGGGAGGACTGAAGCTTTCTTT. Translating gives CASSLGRLWAGRTEAFF.

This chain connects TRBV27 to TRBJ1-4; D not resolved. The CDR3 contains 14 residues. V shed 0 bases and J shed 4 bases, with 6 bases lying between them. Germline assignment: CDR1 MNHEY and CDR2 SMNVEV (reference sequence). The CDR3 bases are TGTGCCAGCAGTTTATCCGCCTTTAATGAAAAACTGTTTTTT. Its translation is CASSLSAFNEKLFF.

The CDR3 bases are TGTGCCAGAAGCTTGGCCCCGTTCCGTGCGACTAATGAAAAACTGTTTTTT. This encodes CARSLAPFRATNEKLFF. The chain joins TRBV5-3 to TRBJ1-4; no clear D gene. TRBV5-3 is labeled an ORF, and its function is uncertain. The CDR3 runs 17 residues. V was clipped by 0 bases and J by 2 bases, with 14 bases between them.

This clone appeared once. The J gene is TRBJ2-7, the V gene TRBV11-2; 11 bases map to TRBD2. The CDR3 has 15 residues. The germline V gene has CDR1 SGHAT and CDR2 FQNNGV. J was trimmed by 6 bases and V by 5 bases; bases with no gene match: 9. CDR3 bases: TGTGCCAGCAGCGTAACTAGCGGGAGTCTCGTCGAGCAGTACTTC. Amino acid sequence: CASSVTSGSLVEQYF.

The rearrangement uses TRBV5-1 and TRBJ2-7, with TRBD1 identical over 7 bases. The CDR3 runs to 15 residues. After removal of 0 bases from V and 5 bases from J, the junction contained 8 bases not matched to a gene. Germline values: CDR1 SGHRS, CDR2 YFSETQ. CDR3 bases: TGCGCCAGCAGCTTGGTGACAGGGCCTGGAGACGAGCAGTACTTC. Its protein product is CASSLVTGPGDEQYF.

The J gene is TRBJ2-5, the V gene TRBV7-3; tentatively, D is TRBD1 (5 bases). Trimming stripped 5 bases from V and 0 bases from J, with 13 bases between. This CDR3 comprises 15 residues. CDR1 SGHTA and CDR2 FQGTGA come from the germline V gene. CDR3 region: CASSLEAGNQETQYF. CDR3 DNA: TGTGCCAGCAGCCTTGAGGCAGGGAACCAAGAGACCCAGTACTTC.

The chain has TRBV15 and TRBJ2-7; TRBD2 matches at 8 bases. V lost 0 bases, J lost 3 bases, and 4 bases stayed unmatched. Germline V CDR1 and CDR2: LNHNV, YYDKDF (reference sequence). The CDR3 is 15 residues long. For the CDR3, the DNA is TGTGCCACCAGCAGAGATGTAGGGACTAGCTACGAGCAGTACTTC. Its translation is CATSRDVGTSYEQYF.

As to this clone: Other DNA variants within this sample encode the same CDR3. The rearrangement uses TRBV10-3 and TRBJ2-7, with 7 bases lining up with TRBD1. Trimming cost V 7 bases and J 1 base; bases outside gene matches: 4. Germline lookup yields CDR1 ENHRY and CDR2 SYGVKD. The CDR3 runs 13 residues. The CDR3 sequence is CAITDRVSYEQYF. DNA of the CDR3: TGTGCCATCACTGACAGGGTTTCCTACGAGCAGTACTTC.

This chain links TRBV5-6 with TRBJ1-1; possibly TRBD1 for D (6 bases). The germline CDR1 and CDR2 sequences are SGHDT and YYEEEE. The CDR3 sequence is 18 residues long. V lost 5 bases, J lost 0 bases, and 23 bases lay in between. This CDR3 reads CASRIWMVRGLMNTEAFF. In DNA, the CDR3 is TGTGCCAGCAGAATTTGGATGGTCAGGGGCCTCATGAACACTGAAGCTTTCTTT.

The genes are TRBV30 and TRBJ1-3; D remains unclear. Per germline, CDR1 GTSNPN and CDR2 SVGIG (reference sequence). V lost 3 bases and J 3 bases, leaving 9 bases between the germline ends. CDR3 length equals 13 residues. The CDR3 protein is CAWRIGIGNTIYF. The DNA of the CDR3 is TGTGCCTGGAGGATCGGGATTGGAAACACCATATATTTT.

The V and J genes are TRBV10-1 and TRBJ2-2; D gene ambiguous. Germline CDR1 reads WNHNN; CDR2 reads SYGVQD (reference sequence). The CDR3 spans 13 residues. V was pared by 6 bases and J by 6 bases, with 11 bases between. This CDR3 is CASSLSIPGELFF. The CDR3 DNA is TGCGCCAGCAGCCTAAGTATACCCGGGGAGCTGTTTTTT.

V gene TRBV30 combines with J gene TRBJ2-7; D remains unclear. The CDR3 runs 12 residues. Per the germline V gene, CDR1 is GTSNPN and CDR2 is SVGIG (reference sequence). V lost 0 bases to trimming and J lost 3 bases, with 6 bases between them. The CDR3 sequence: CAWSVVGYEQYF. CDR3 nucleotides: TGTGCCTGGAGTGTAGTCGGCTACGAGCAGTACTTC.